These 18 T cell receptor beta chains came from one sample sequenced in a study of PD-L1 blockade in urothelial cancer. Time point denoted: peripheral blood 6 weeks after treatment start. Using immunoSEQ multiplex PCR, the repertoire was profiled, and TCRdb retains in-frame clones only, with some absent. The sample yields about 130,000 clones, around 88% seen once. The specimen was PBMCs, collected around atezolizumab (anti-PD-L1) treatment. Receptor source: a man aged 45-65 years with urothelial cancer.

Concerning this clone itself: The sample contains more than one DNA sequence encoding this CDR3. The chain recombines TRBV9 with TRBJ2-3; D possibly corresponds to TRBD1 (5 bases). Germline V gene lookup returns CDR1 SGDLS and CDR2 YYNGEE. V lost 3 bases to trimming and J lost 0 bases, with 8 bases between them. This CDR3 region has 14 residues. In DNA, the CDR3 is TGTGCCAGCAGCGCCTCAGGGAGCACAGATACGCAGTATTTT. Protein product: CASSASGSTDTQYF.

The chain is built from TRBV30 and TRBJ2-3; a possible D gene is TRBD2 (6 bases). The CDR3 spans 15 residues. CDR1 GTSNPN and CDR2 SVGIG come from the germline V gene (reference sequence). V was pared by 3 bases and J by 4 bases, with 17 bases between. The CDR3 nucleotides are TGTGCCTGGAGCGCGGGGCGGACGATTCCAGATACGCAGTATTTT. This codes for CAWSAGRTIPDTQYF.

CDR3 sequence: CAWQEGVYNSPLHF. In nucleotides, the CDR3 is TGTGCCTGGCAGGAAGGGGTCTATAATTCACCCCTCCACTTT. The gene calls are TRBV30 and TRBJ1-6; tentatively, D is TRBD1 (5 bases). The V and J ends lost 5 bases and 3 bases respectively, with 11 bases between them. This CDR3 is built from 14 residues. Germline CDR1 is GTSNPN and CDR2 is SVGIG (reference sequence).

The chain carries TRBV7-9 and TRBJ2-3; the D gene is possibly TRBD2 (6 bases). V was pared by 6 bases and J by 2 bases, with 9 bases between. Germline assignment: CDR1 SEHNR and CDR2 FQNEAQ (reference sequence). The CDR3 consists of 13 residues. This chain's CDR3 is CASRWRVTDTQYF. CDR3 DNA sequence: TGTGCCAGCAGATGGAGGGTCACAGATACGCAGTATTTT.

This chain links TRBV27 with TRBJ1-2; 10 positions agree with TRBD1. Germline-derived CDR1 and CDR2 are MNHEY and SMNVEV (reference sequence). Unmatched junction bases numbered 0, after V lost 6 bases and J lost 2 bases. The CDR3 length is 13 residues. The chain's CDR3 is CASRDRGNYGYTF. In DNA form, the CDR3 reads TGTGCCAGCAGGGACAGGGGGAACTATGGCTACACCTTC.

The CDR3 coding sequence is TGTGCCAGCAGCAAAGAAAGTAGCGGGGACTCCTACGAGCAGTACTTC. Protein: CASSKESSGDSYEQYF. The V and J genes are TRBV21-1 and TRBJ2-7; TRBD2, as called in the table, went unchecked against the DNA. TRBV21-1 is a pseudogene segment. The CDR3 is 16 amino acids.

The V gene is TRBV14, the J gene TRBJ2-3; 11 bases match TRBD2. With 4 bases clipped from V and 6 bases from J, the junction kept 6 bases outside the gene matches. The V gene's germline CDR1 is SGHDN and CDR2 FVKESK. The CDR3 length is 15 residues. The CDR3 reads CASSLSGRAWDTQYF. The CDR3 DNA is TGTGCCAGCAGCCTTAGCGGGAGGGCCTGGGATACGCAGTATTTT. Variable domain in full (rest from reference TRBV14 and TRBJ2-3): EAGVTQFPSHSVIEKGQTVTLRCDPISGHDNLYWYRRVMGKEIKFLLHFVKESKQDESGMPNNRFLAERTGGTYSTLKVQPAELEDSGVYFCASSLSGRAWDTQYFGPGTRLTVL.

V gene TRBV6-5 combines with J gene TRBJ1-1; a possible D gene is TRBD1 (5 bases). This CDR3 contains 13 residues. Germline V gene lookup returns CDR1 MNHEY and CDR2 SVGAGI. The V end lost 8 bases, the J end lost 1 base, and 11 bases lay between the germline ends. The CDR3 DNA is TGTGCCAGCCGGACACCTTCGAACACTGAAGCTTTCTTT. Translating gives CASRTPSNTEAFF.

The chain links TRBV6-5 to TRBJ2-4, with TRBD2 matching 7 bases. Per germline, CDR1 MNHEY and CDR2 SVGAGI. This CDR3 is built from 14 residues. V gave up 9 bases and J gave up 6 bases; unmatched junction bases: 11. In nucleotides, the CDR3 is TGTGCCAGTAGCCTCGGACTAGAGGCAAACATTCAGTACTTC. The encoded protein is CASSLGLEANIQYF.

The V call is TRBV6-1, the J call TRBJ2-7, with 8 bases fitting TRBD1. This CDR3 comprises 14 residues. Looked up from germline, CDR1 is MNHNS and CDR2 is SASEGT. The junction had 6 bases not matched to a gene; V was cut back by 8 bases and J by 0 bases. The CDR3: CASQRDRSSYEQYF. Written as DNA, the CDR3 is TGTGCCAGCCAACGGGACAGGAGCTCCTACGAGCAGTACTTC.

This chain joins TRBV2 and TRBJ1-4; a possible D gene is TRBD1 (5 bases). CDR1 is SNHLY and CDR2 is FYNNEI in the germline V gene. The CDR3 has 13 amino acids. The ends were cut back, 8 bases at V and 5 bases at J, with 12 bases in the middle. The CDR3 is CASSPGGNEKLFF. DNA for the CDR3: TGTGCCAGCTCGCCGGGGGGAAATGAAAAACTGTTTTTT.

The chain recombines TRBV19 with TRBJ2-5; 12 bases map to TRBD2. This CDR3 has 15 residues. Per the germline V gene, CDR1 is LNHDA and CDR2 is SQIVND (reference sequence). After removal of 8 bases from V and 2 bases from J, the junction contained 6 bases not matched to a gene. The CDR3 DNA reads TGTGCCAGTGGGAGTCTAGCGGGAGGGCAAGAGACCCAGTACTTC. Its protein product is CASGSLAGGQETQYF.

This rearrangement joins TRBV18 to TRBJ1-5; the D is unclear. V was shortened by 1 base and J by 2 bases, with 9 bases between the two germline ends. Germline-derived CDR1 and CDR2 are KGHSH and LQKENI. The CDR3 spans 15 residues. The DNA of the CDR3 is TGTGCCAGCTCACCACTCCCGGTGGGCAATCAGCCCCAGCATTTT. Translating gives CASSPLPVGNQPQHF. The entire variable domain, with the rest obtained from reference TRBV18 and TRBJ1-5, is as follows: NAGVMQNPRHLVRRRGQEARLRCSPMKGHSHVYWYRQLPEEGLKFMVYLQKENIIDESGMPKERFSAEFPKEGPSILRIQQVVRGDSAAYFCASSPLPVGNQPQHFGDGTRLSIL.

The CDR3 bases are TGTGCCAGCGGATCGGACAGGGTAGGGAATGAGCAGTTCTTC. It encodes CASGSDRVGNEQFF. The chain couples TRBV25-1 to TRBJ2-1, with 8 bases lining up with TRBD1. The germline V gene has CDR1 MGHDK and CDR2 SYGVNS. V lost 8 bases to trimming and J lost 7 bases; unmatched junction nucleotides: 10. There are 14 residues in the CDR3. The full variable domain, with the rest looked up from reference TRBV25-1 and TRBJ2-1, is EADIYQTPRYLVIGTGKKITLECSQTMGHDKMYWYQQDPGMELHLIHYSYGVNSTEKGDLSSESTVSRIRTEHFPLTLESARPSHTSQYLCASGSDRVGNEQFFGPGTRLTVL.

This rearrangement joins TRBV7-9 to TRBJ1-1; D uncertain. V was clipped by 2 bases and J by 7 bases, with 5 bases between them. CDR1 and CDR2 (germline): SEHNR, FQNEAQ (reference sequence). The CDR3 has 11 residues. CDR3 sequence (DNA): TGTGCCAGCAGCTTAACCTATGAAGCTTTCTTT. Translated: CASSLTYEAFF.

CDR3 in amino acids: CAWSSSGRTSGELFF. Written as DNA, the CDR3 is TGTGCCTGGAGTTCTAGCGGGAGAACCTCCGGGGAGCTGTTTTTT. The chain recombines TRBV30 with TRBJ2-2; 10 positions match TRBD2. With V trimmed by 2 bases and J by 6 bases, 6 bases remained unmatched. The CDR3 is 15 residues long. Germline-derived CDR1 and CDR2 are GTSNPN and SVGIG (reference sequence).

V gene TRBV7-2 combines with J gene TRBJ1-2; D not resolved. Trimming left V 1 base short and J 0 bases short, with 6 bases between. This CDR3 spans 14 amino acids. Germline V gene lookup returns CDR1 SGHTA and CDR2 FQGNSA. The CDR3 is CASSLGPSNYGYTF. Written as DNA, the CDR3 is TGTGCCAGCAGCTTAGGGCCCTCTAACTATGGCTACACCTTC.

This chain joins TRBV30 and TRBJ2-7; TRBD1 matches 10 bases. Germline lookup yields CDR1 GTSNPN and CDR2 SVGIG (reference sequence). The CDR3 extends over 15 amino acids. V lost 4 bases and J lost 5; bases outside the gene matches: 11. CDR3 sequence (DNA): TGTGCCTGGAAAGGACGAGGACAGGGGGACCACGAGCAGTACTTC. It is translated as CAWKGRGQGDHEQYF.